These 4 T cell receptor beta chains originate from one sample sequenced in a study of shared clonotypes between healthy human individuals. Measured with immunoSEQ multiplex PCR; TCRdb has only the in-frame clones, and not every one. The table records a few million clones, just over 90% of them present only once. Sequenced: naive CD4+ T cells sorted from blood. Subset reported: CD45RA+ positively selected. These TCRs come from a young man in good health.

The DNA for the CDR3 is TGTGCCTGGAGTGTATACAGGGTGGGAAGTCGTACTGAAAAACTGTTTTTT. Its protein is CAWSVYRVGSRTEKLFF. This chain uses TRBV30 with TRBJ1-4, with D tentatively TRBD1 (6 bases). V was pared by 0 bases and J by 7 bases, with 21 bases between. This CDR3 has 17 residues. CDR1 GTSNPN and CDR2 SVGIG come from the germline V gene (reference sequence).

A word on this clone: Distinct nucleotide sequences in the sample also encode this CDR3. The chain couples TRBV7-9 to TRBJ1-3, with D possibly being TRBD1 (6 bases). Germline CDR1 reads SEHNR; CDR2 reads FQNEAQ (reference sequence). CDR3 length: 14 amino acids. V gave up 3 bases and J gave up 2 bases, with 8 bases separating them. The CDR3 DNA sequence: TGTGCCAGCAGCTTGGGGGGCGCTGGAAACACCATATATTTT. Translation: CASSLGGAGNTIYF.

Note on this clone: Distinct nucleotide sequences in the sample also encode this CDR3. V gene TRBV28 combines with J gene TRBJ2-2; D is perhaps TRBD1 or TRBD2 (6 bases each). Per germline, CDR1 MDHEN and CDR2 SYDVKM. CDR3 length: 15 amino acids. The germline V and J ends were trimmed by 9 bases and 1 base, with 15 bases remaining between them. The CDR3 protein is CASAGAGRNTGELFF. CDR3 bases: TGTGCCAGTGCAGGGGCGGGGAGGAACACCGGGGAGCTGTTTTTT.

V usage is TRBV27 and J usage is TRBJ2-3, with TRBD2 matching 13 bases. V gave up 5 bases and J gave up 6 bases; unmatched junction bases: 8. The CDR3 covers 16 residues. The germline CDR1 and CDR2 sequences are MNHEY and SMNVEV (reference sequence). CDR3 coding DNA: TGTGCCAGCAGTCCACCAGGACTAGCGGGGGATGATACGCAGTATTTT. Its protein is CASSPPGLAGDDTQYF.